Listed below are T cell receptor beta chains from one sample, sequenced in a study of response to subunit inactivated influenza vaccine. TCRdb re-derived calls from the RT-PCR reads in MiXCR, one entry per CDR3 protein. The sample contains roughly 790,000 distinct CDR3 sequences, roughly 20% of which appear only once. The sequencing here drew on PBMCs from blood, taken roughly 5 days after vaccination. The receptors were sampled from a man aged 50 to 59 who received an inactivated influenza vaccine. CDR3s include the opening cysteine and the closing phenylalanine or tryptophan. The D gene is left open where the match is weak. Clone size is not always given. Where it is, it says once, few, many or a class for expanded clones.

J gene: TRBJ2-1; V gene: TRBV14; D gene: .; clone size: few; CDR3 DNA: TGTGCCAGCAGCCAAAGTCGGGCGGGTTTAGGCAATGAGCAGTTCTTC; CDR3 protein: CASSQSRAGLGNEQFF
J gene: TRBJ1-5; V gene: TRBV5-1; D gene: .; clone size: few; CDR3 DNA: TGCGCCAGCAGCCACACGGGAGATGGGCCCCAGCATTTT; CDR3 protein: CASSHTGDGPQHF
J gene: TRBJ2-7; V gene: TRBV20-1; D gene: TRBD2; clone size: .; CDR3 DNA: TGCAGTGCTAGAACTAGCGGGGGGGGCCTCTACGAGCAGTACTTC; CDR3 protein: CSARTSGGGLYEQYF
J gene: TRBJ2-7; V gene: TRBV20-1; D gene: .; clone size: few; CDR3 DNA: TGCAGTGCCCTAACTGGTACCTACGAGCAGTACTTC; CDR3 protein: CSALTGTYEQYF
J gene: TRBJ2-1; V gene: TRBV7-2; D gene: .; clone size: few; CDR3 DNA: TGTGCCAGCAGCCTCGGGTGGGGGTCTGATGAGCAGTTCTTC; CDR3 protein: CASSLGWGSDEQFF
J gene: TRBJ1-1; V gene: TRBV6-2/TRBV6-3; D gene: TRBD1; clone size: .; CDR3 DNA: TGTGCCAGCACCCTAGGGACAGGAGCGGAAGCTTTCTTT; CDR3 protein: CASTLGTGAEAFF
J gene: TRBJ2-5; V gene: TRBV7-8; D gene: TRBD2; clone size: few; CDR3 DNA: TGTGCCAGCAGCGCCGCCGGGACTAGCGTAAAGACCCAGTACTTC; CDR3 protein: CASSAAGTSVKTQYF
J gene: TRBJ2-6; V gene: TRBV4-2; D gene: TRBD1; clone size: .; CDR3 DNA: TGTGCCAGCGGAACAGGGGGCCACTCTGGGGCCAACGTCCTGACTTTC; CDR3 protein: CASGTGGHSGANVLTF
J gene: TRBJ2-3; V gene: TRBV20-1; D gene: .; clone size: few; CDR3 DNA: TGCAGTGCTTTTTGGGGTTTGGTCACAGATACGCAGTATTTT; CDR3 protein: CSAFWGLVTDTQYF
J gene: TRBJ2-5; V gene: TRBV29-1; D gene: TRBD2; clone size: .; CDR3 DNA: TGCAGCGTTGAGTCGGGACTAGCCAAAGAGACCCAGTACTTC; CDR3 protein: CSVESGLAKETQYF
J gene: TRBJ1-4; V gene: TRBV20-1; D gene: TRBD1; clone size: .; CDR3 DNA: TGCAGTGCTAGATGGCAGGGGGCCAGGGAAAAACTGTTTTTT; CDR3 protein: CSARWQGAREKLFF
J gene: TRBJ2-2; V gene: TRBV29-1; D gene: .; clone size: .; CDR3 DNA: TGCAGCGTTAGATTGAACACCGGGGAGCTGTTTTTT; CDR3 protein: CSVRLNTGELFF
J gene: TRBJ2-3; V gene: TRBV12-3/TRBV12-4; D gene: TRBD2; clone size: .; CDR3 DNA: TGTGCCAGCAGTTGGGGTGACGTAGCGGGGATCAAAACAGATACGCAGTGTTTT; CDR3 protein: CASSWGDVAGIKTDTQCF
J gene: TRBJ2-1; V gene: TRBV5-3; D gene: TRBD2; clone size: .; CDR3 DNA: TGTGCCACTAGGATGGATCGGGGGGTGGGGGACAATGAGCAGTTCTTC; CDR3 protein: CATRMDRGVGDNEQFF
J gene: TRBJ2-1; V gene: TRBV29-1; D gene: TRBD2; clone size: .; CDR3 DNA: TGCAGCGTTGCACTAGCGGGACGTCCCTGGTACAATGAGCAGTTCTTC; CDR3 protein: CSVALAGRPWYNEQFF
J gene: TRBJ2-1; V gene: TRBV7-2; D gene: .; clone size: many; CDR3 DNA: TGTGCCAGCAGCTTACGACAGGCGTACAATGAGCAGTTCTTC; CDR3 protein: CASSLRQAYNEQFF
J gene: TRBJ2-7; V gene: TRBV5-1; D gene: .; clone size: few; CDR3 DNA: TGCGCCAGCAGCTTGGCGGGACCGGGACACAACTACGAGCAGTACTTC; CDR3 protein: CASSLAGPGHNYEQYF
J gene: TRBJ2-1; V gene: TRBV3-1; D gene: .; clone size: few; CDR3 DNA: TGTGCCAGCAGCCAAGCGGGTTGGAATGAGCAGTTCTTC; CDR3 protein: CASSQAGWNEQFF
J gene: TRBJ2-5; V gene: TRBV4-3; D gene: .; clone size: few; CDR3 DNA: TGCGCCAGCAGCCGGCAGCCCTATCTGACAGGGACTCAAGAGACCCAGTACTTC; CDR3 protein: CASSRQPYLTGTQETQYF
J gene: TRBJ2-1; V gene: TRBV2; D gene: .; clone size: few; CDR3 DNA: TGTGCCAGCAGTGAAGCAGCCGGGGCCTACAATGAGCAGTTCTTC; CDR3 protein: CASSEAAGAYNEQFF